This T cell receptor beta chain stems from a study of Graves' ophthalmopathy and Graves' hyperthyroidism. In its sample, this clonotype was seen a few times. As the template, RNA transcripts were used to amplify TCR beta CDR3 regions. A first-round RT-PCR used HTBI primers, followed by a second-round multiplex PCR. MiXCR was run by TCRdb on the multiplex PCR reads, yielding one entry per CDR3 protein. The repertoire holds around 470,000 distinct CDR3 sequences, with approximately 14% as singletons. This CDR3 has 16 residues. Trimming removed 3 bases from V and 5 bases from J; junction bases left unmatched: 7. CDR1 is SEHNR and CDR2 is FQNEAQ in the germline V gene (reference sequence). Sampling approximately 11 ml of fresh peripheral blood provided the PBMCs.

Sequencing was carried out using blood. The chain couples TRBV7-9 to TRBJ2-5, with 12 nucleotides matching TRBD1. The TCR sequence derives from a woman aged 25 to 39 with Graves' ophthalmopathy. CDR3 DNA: TGTGCCAGCAGCTTCGCCGGGACAGGGGGCTTGGAGACCCAGTACTTC. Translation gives CASSFAGTGGLETQYF. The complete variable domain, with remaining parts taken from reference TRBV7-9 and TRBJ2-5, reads DTGVSQNPRHKITKRGQNVTFRCDPISEHNRLYWYRQTLGQGPEFLTYFQNEAQLEKSRLLSDRFSAERPKGSFSTLEIQRTEQGDSAMYLCASSFAGTGGLETQYFGPGTRLLVL.